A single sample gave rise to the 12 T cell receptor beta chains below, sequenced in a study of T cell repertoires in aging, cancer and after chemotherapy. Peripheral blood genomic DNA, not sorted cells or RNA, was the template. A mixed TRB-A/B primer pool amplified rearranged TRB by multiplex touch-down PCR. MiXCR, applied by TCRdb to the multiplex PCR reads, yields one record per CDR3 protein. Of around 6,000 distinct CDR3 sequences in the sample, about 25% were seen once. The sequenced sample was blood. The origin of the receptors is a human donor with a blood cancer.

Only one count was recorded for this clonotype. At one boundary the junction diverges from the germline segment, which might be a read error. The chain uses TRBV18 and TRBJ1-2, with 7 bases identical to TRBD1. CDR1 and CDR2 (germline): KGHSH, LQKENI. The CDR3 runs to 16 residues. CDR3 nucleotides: TGTGCCAGCTTACCACTCACAGGGGCCGCCGATGGTGGCTACACCTTC. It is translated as CASLPLTGAADGGYTF.

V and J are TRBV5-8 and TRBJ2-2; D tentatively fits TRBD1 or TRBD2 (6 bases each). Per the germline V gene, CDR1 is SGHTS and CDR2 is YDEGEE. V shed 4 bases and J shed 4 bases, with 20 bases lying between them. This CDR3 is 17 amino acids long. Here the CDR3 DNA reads TGTGCCAGCAGCACCCCAGGGGCTAGCGTTAGCACCGGGGAGCTGTTTTTT. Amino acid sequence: CASSTPGASVSTGELFF. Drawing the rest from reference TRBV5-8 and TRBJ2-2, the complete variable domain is EAGVTQSPTHLIKTRGQQATLRCSPISGHTSVYWYQQALGLGLQFLLWYDEGEERNRGNFPPRFSGRQFPNYSSELNVNALELEDSALYLCASSTPGASVSTGELFFGEGSRLTVL.

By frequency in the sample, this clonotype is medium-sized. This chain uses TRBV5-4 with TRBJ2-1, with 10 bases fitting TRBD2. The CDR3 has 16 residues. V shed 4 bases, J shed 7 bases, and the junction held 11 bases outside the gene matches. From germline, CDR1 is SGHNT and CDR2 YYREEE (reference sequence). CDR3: CASSPEKASGGNEQFF. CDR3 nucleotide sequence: TGTGCCAGCAGCCCCGAGAAGGCTAGCGGGGGTAATGAGCAGTTCTTC.

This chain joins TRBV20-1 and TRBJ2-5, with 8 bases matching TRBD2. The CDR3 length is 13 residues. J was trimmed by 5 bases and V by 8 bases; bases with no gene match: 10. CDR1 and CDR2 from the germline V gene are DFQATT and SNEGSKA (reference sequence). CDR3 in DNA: TGCAGTACCACCACCGGGGGGGCCGAGACCCAGTACTTC. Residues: CSTTTGGAETQYF.

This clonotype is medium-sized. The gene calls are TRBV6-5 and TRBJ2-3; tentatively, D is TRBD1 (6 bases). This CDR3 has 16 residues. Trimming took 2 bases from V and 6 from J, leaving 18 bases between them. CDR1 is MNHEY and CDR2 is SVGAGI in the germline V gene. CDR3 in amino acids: CASSYGGGGPGDTQYF. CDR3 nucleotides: TGTGCCAGCAGTTACGGGGGCGGCGGTCCCGGGGATACGCAGTATTTT.

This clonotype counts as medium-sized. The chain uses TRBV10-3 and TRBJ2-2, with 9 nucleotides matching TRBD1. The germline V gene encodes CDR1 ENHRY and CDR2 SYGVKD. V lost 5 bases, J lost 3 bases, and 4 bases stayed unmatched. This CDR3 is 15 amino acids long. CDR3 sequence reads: CAISRGQGYTGELFF. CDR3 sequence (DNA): TGTGCCATCAGTCGCGGACAGGGGTACACCGGGGAGCTGTTTTTT.

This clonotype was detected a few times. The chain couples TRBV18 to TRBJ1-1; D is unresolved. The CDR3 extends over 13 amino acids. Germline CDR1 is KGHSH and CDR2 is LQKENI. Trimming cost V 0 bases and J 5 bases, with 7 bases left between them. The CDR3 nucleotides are TGTGCCAGCTCACCACCCGGTCGGACTGAAGCTTTCTTT. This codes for CASSPPGRTEAFF.

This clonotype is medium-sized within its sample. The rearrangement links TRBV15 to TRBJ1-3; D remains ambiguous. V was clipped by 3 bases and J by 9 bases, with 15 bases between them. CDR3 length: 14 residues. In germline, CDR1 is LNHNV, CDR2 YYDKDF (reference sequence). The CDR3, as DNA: TGTGCCACCAGCAGTTACGACATCGGTGGCACCATATATTTT. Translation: CATSSYDIGGTIYF.

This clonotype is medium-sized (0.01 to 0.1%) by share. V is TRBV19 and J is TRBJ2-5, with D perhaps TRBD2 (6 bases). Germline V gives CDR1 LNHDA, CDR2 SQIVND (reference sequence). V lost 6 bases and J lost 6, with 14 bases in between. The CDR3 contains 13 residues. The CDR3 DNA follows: TGTGCCAGTAGAGGGCCAGCGGGTCAGACCCAGTACTTC. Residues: CASRGPAGQTQYF.

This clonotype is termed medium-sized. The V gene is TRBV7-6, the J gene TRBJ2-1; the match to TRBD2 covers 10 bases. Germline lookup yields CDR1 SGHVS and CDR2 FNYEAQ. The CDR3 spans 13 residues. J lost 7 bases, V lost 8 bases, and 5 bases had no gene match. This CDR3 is CASGTSGINEQFF. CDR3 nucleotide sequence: TGTGCCAGCGGAACTAGCGGGATTAATGAGCAGTTCTTC.

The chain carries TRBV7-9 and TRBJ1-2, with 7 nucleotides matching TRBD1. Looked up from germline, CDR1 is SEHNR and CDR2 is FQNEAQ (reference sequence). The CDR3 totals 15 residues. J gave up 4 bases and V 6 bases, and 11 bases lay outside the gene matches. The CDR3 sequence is CASRTNRGLGYGYTF. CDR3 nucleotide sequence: TGTGCCAGCAGAACAAACAGGGGACTCGGCTATGGCTACACCTTC. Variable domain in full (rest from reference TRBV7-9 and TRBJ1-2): DTGVSQNPRHKITKRGQNVTFRCDPISEHNRLYWYRQTLGQGPEFLTYFQNEAQLEKSRLLSDRFSAERPKGSFSTLEIQRTEQGDSAMYLCASRTNRGLGYGYTFGSGTRLTVV.

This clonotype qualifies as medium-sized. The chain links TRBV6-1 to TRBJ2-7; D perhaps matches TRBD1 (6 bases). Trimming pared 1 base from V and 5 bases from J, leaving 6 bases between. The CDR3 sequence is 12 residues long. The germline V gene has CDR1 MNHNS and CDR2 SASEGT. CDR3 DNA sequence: TGTGCCAGCAGTGAAGACAGGGACGAGCAGTACTTC. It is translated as CASSEDRDEQYF.